Described below is a single TCR beta chain sequence and its context. Only a few counts were recorded for this clone. The clone's antigen remains unknown. No base quality information exists; no much larger clone differs at one position. From each donor, a single peripheral blood sample of roughly 0.11 L on average was drawn into heparinised tubes. A BD FACSAria II was used to sort naive, central memory, regulatory and stem cell-like memory CD4+ T cells with a panel that included CD45RO, CCR7, CD25, CD127, CD95 and CD27. Every sorted population had a purity above 95%. PBMCs were separated immediately by Lymphoprep density gradient centrifugation and were stained directly, without being cultured. So that batch effects would be minimized, each experiment stained and sorted samples in pairs, pairing one healthy donor with one patient. The entry originates in a study of beta chain features in type 1 diabetes (dated by TCRdb to the late 2010s). Regarding the research as a whole: Mean age, gender distribution, total cell number and subset yield did not differ between patients and healthy donors. A total of approximately 100 million sorted cells were examined across all samples, and the number of cells per subset was strongly correlated with RNA yield. The study compared TCRB repertoires of sorted circulating CD4+ T cell subsets between recently diagnosed type 1 diabetes patients and matched healthy donors. Naive and central memory subsets were obtained from all 30 or so donors, but regulatory and stem cell-like memory subsets were isolated from only 8 patients and about eight healthy donors.

According to the germline V gene, CDR1 reads LGHNA and CDR2 reads YSLEER. Reading from cysteine to phenylalanine, the CDR3 counts 17 amino acids. The entry retains the CDR3 DNA only, 51 bases that are in frame from base 1. V is pruned by 3 bases and J by 8 bases, leaving 13 bases of the junction without a gene match. The High Capacity cDNA Reverse Transcription Kit was used to reverse transcribe all of the isolated RNA, meaning that expressed TCRB transcripts were what got sequenced. Deep immunoSEQ sequencing was performed on naive, central memory and regulatory T cell samples, with an average of roughly 3.5 million total reads per sample. Sorted cells were lysed in RLT buffer, and RNA was extracted using DNase-treated RNeasy Micro or Mini kits according to cell number. To prevent cross-contamination, each cell subset was processed individually, whereas patient and healthy donor samples were processed jointly. The immunoSEQ multiplex PCR was used to amplify TCRB sequences from cDNA, yielding 87-bp fragments that span the CDR3 region. The amplicons were sequenced using the Illumina HiSeq platform. The authors' analysis ran thus. PCR bias was computationally corrected using synthetic template baselines, reads within Hamming distance 2 were collapsed, and singletons that could not be merged were discarded. Reads were aligned against IMGT to assign V, D and J genes, CDR3 length and insertions or deletions at six rearrangement sites. Within each subset, clonotype counts were normalized to the number of sorted cells before true diversity and Gini coefficients were calculated with the tcR R package. The overlap coefficient, calculated on TCRB nucleotide sequences, was used to measure repertoire sharing. Out-of-frame TCRB sequences from naive cells were analyzed to stand in for the pre-selection repertoire. What TCRdb holds here is the immuneACCESS table cut down to in-frame rearrangements. Part of the clones is not present; checked against another copy, under half of the missing clones reflect an unresolved V gene, and the others are unexplained. V and J calls and clone size follow that table, whereas D and trimming were derived from the DNA. The sample table records 500,000 to 800,000 clones; 9.5% to 15% of these occur just once. Together, the top ten hold about 0.11% of the sample.

Points the paper makes about the study in general: The naive, central memory and regulatory TCRB repertoires appeared to resemble one another more closely among patients than among healthy donors. Because small numbers of individuals were included in the HLA sub-analyses, any influence of HLA type on TCRB rearrangement was left unresolved. Shorter templates might be favored by PCR, yet because patient and control samples were amplified and corrected together, any such skew would affect both groups equally. A moderate but significant shortening of TCRB CDR3 length was observed in type 1 diabetes patients in all four CD4+ subsets. Sequencing cDNA rather than genomic DNA could over-represent highly expressing activated cells, although activation and CD3 levels did not differ between groups. At VDJ recombination sites, patients with type 1 diabetes made fewer insertions and deleted more nucleotides, a pattern implying thymic rearrangement abnormalities.

Sequenced sample: naive CD4+ T cells from blood. The cell subset or site label here, explained by the study, means: true naive CD4+ T cells. The chain is assembled from TRBV4-3 and TRBJ2-1; 10 central nucleotides agree with TRBD2. The clonotype comes from a man between 25 and 39 years old with type 1 diabetes. The CDR3 here reads CASSQGRTSGGGDEQFF. Here is the DNA: TGCGCCAGCAGCCAGGGACGGACTAGCGGCGGGGGGGATGAGCAGTTCTTC.